This T cell receptor beta chain was retrieved from a study of CD8 T cells in ankylosing spondylitis. The CDR3 spans 18 residues. Trimming took 5 bases from V and 4 from J; bases not matched to a gene: 13. From germline, CDR1 is MNHEY and CDR2 SVGEGT. This clonotype was counted only a few times. Its antigen is not known. TCRdb re-analysed the 5' RACE reads in MiXCR, keeping a single row per CDR3 protein. The top ten hold about 6.8% of the sample, which has hundreds of thousands of distinct CDR3 sequences, roughly 13% seen once. Findings and caveats of the study: Blood from ankylosing spondylitis patients appeared to carry a characteristic roughly 8-variant TCR beta motif. In reactive arthritis synovial fluid and blood, some motif variants had been reported before.

The sample consisted of blood, either unsorted or a sorted T cell fraction (not recorded which). The TCR sequence derives from a male donor with ankylosing spondylitis. The V and J genes are TRBV6-2 or TRBV6-3 and TRBJ2-5; 13 positions match TRBD2. CDR3 amino acids: CASSKLAGGHLGAETQYF. The CDR3 DNA is TGTGCCAGCAGTAAACTAGCGGGAGGGCATCTAGGGGCAGAGACCCAGTACTTC.